This T cell receptor beta chain was recorded in a study of blood T cell repertoires in COVID-19. Study in general: Sample material is recorded as cDNA or gDNA derived from T cells, B-cell-depleted T cells, or PBMCs.

Some clones are missing from TCRdb's copy, which holds only in-frame ones; the method was immunoSEQ multiplex PCR. The table includes roughly 100,000 clones, more than 75% detected once. This CDR3 spans 16 amino acids. The ends were cut back, 0 bases at V and 6 bases at J, with 15 bases in the middle. Germline loops: CDR1 SGHTA, CDR2 FQGNSA. This sequence originates from a human donor in a cohort sampled during active COVID-19. The chain joins TRBV7-2 to TRBJ1-5, with a tentative D call TRBD1 (5 bases). The sample was peripheral blood. Here the CDR3 reads CASSLAPRQGGQPQHF. The CDR3 DNA reads as TGTGCCAGCAGCTTAGCGCCGCGGCAGGGTGGTCAGCCCCAGCATTTT.